The TCR beta chain under discussion was sequenced for a study of cytomegalovirus exposure and HLA in healthy donors. Study details: Roughly 92 million unique TCRs, all from HLA-typed donors, were included in an early release of the data. General observations from the study: CMV serostatus was the only recorded immune exposure for donors. According to the study, approximately 150 TCR beta chains were cytomegalovirus-associated.

The CDR3 contains 14 residues. Germline CDR1 and CDR2: SSHAT and FNYEAQ (reference sequence). Trimming removed 5 bases from V and 4 bases from J, with 11 bases in between. The PCR employed 60 Vbeta primers together with 13 Jbeta primers. The data were produced by immunoSEQ multiplex PCR, yet TCRdb's version contains in-frame clones alone and is incomplete. This repertoire shows 60,000 to 95,000 clones, just under 80% found once; its top ten account for 8% to 9%. Comments on this clone: Its specificity is unknown.

Participants comprised healthy donors of bone marrow. This clonotype was sampled from a woman in her 40s in good health and CMV-seropositive. Sequenced sample: PBMCs. J is TRBJ2-2 and V is TRBV7-7; a possible D gene is TRBD1 (5 bases). CDR3 amino acids: CASSAQDSTGELFF. The CDR3 DNA follows: TGTGCCAGCAGCGCCCAAGACAGCACCGGGGAGCTGTTTTTT.